The 27 T cell receptor beta chains reported below all come from one sample, sequenced in a study of blood T cells in healthy people across ages (dated by TCRdb to the mid-2010s). Receptor libraries were prepared by 5' RACE. For sequencing, an Illumina HiSeq 2500 was employed. The second PCR ran for about 6 to 12 cycles and used a J-beta primer mix along with a sample-barcoded 5' primer. TCRdb redid the processing of the public reads, applying fastp at Q25 and MiXCR, and retained in-frame beta chains. Each record represents a unique CDR3 protein, reported with the most common genes and DNA among its rows. A total of some 1.7 million distinct CDR3 sequences appear in this sample, roughly 28% of them only once. The ten largest clones add up to 7.7% of the sample. The specimen sequenced was blood. These receptors all stem from a woman in her 30s in good health.

With respect to this clonotype: This may be a read error, as it is one base from a much larger clone. V usage is TRBV15 and J usage is TRBJ2-7; D remains ambiguous. Germline V gene lookup returns CDR1 LNHNV and CDR2 YYDKDF (reference sequence). Trimming stripped 0 bases from V and 5 bases from J, with 5 bases between. CDR3 length: 12 residues. The CDR3 protein is CATSRDQDEQYF. DNA of the CDR3: TGTGCCACCAGCAGAGATCAGGACGAGCAGTACTTC.

The genes are TRBV7-2 and TRBJ2-4, with 7 bases that match TRBD1. With V trimmed by 5 bases and J by 1 base, 5 bases remained unmatched. The CDR3 spans 15 residues. Germline CDR1 SGHTA, CDR2 FQGNSA. CDR3 region: CASSVTGPAKNIQYF. The DNA for the CDR3 is TGTGCCAGCAGCGTGACAGGGCCTGCCAAAAACATTCAGTACTTC. Complete variable domain (other parts from reference TRBV7-2 and TRBJ2-4): GAGVSQSPSNKVTEKGKDVELRCDPISGHTALYWYRQSLGQGLEFLIYFQGNSAPDKSGLPSDRFSAERTGGSVSTLTIQRTQQEDSAVYLCASSVTGPAKNIQYFGAGTRLSVL.

This chain joins TRBV20-1 and TRBJ2-7; a possible D gene is TRBD1 (6 bases). The CDR3 has 15 residues. Looked up from germline, CDR1 is DFQATT and CDR2 is SNEGSKA (reference sequence). V lost 2 bases and J 4 bases, leaving 18 bases between the germline ends. This CDR3 is CSARPNRVGIYEQYF. CDR3 DNA sequence: TGCAGTGCTAGACCTAACAGGGTAGGGATTTACGAGCAGTACTTC.

This clonotype has just one count. The chain is built from TRBV5-1 and TRBJ1-4; 9 bases align to TRBD1. Germline lookup yields CDR1 SGHRS and CDR2 YFSETQ. V lost 4 bases and J lost 4; bases outside the gene matches: 5. This CDR3 is 15 amino acids long. The CDR3 region has the DNA TGCGCCAGCAGCCCGGGGGACAGGGATAATGAAAAACTGTTTTTT. Amino acid sequence: CASSPGDRDNEKLFF. The entire variable domain, with the rest obtained from reference TRBV5-1 and TRBJ1-4, is as follows: KAGVTQTPRYLIKTRGQQVTLSCSPISGHRSVSWYQQTPGQGLQFLFEYFSETQRNKGNFPGRFSGRQFSNSRSEMNVSTLELGDSALYLCASSPGDRDNEKLFFGSGTQLSVL.

The chain is built from TRBV5-1 and TRBJ2-7, with a possible D match to TRBD1 (6 bases). V lost 4 bases and J lost 1, with 15 bases in between. Germline CDR1 is SGHRS and CDR2 is YFSETQ. The length of the CDR3 is 15 residues. Written as DNA, the CDR3 is TGCGCCAGCAGCCCTAAGGACAGCCTATCCTACGAGCAGTACTTC. It is translated as CASSPKDSLSYEQYF. Drawing the rest from reference TRBV5-1 and TRBJ2-7, the complete variable domain is KAGVTQTPRYLIKTRGQQVTLSCSPISGHRSVSWYQQTPGQGLQFLFEYFSETQRNKGNFPGRFSGRQFSNSRSEMNVSTLELGDSALYLCASSPKDSLSYEQYFGPGTRLTVT.

V and J are TRBV12-3 or TRBV12-4 and TRBJ1-6, with a tentative D call TRBD1 (5 bases). V lost 5 bases and J 3 bases, leaving 14 bases between the germline ends. This CDR3 region has 16 residues. The CDR3 sequence: CASSRGELIYNSPLHF. The DNA of the CDR3 is TGTGCCAGCAGTCGGGGCGAACTTATCTATAATTCACCCCTCCACTTT.

This clonotype showed up many times. One end of the junction is discordant with germline, which a read error may explain. The chain combines TRBV6-2 or TRBV6-3 with TRBJ2-5; 10 nucleotides align to TRBD2. This CDR3 is built from 16 residues. CDR1 and CDR2 (germline): MNHEY, SVGEGT. CDR3 loop: CAISYLAGVLQETQYF. CDR3 in DNA: TGTGCCATCAGTTACCTAGCGGGGGTCCTTCAAGAGACCCAGTACTTC.

J is TRBJ2-7 and V is TRBV4-3, with 10 bases lining up with TRBD2. The CDR3 loop spans 15 amino acids. Germline CDR1 and CDR2: LGHNA and YSLEER. V lost 9 bases and J lost 6; bases outside the gene matches: 14. The DNA of the CDR3 is TGCGCCAGTTATAAAACCGGGACTAGCGAACCCGAGCAGTACTTC. Translating gives CASYKTGTSEPEQYF.

The chain links TRBV20-1 to TRBJ1-2; TRBD1 is a possible D gene (5 bases). CDR1 is DFQATT, CDR2 SNEGSKA, per germline (reference sequence). The CDR3 length is 14 residues. V shed 0 bases and J shed 8 bases, with 16 bases lying between them. CDR3 sequence reads: CSARDRAGVGGYTF. CDR3 DNA sequence: TGCAGTGCTAGAGATCGGGCGGGGGTGGGAGGCTACACCTTC.

The table lists this clonotype with many counts. V is TRBV12-3 or TRBV12-4 and J is TRBJ2-1, with TRBD2 matching over 9 bases. Trimming at V came to 6 bases and at J to 12 bases, leaving 9 bases not matched to a gene. This CDR3 contains 13 residues. DNA of the CDR3: TGTGCCAGCAGCTACACTAGCGGGCCATGGCAGTTCTTC. Translated, it gives CASSYTSGPWQFF.

This clonotype was observed a handful of times. The J gene is TRBJ2-7, the V gene TRBV20-1; maybe TRBD1 (5 bases). CDR1 DFQATT and CDR2 SNEGSKA come from the germline V gene (reference sequence). This CDR3 is 14 amino acids long. V dropped 3 bases and J dropped 5 bases, with 17 bases sitting between them. CDR3 loop: CSASKLDSRHEQYF. The DNA for the CDR3 is TGCAGTGCTAGTAAACTTGACAGTCGTCACGAGCAGTACTTC.

About this clonotype itself: This sequence may be a read error, since a much larger clone differs from it by one base. CDR3: CTSSAQGREQYF. DNA of the CDR3: TGTACCAGTAGTGCACAGGGGAGAGAGCAGTACTTC. The chain recombines TRBV19 with TRBJ2-7, with TRBD1 matching 7 bases. Per germline, CDR1 LNHDA and CDR2 SQIVND (reference sequence). This CDR3 region has 12 residues.

V is TRBV20-1 and J is TRBJ1-2, with TRBD1 matching over 7 bases. Germline V lookup: CDR1 DFQATT, CDR2 SNEGSKA (reference sequence). Germline trimming cut 2 bases from V and 7 bases from J; bases unmatched to any gene: 13. The CDR3 spans 15 residues. CDR3 nucleotides: TGCAGTGCTAGAAGGAAAGGGGGCGACGGACTTGGCTACACCTTC. It encodes CSARRKGGDGLGYTF.

This clonotype has only a few counts. This sequence joins TRBV9 and TRBJ2-3; TRBD2 matches at 10 bases. CDR1 is SGDLS, CDR2 YYNGEE, per germline. This CDR3 spans 17 amino acids. The V gene end was trimmed by 3 bases and the J gene end by 2 bases; junction bases not matched to a gene: 9. CDR3 coding DNA: TGTGCCAGCAGCGCCCTTCTAGCGGGGGCTTACACAGATACGCAGTATTTT. Protein product: CASSALLAGAYTDTQYF.

The genes are TRBV4-1 and TRBJ2-1; 10 nucleotides agree with TRBD2. V shed 3 bases and J 0 bases; nucleotides not matched to a gene: 8. CDR1 is MGHRA and CDR2 is YSYEKL in the germline V gene. This CDR3 contains 18 residues. Written as DNA, the CDR3 is TGCGCCAGCAGCCATCCCGGGACTAGCGTGTTCTCCTACAATGAGCAGTTCTTC. It yields the protein CASSHPGTSVFSYNEQFF.

This clonotype was detected a few times. V gene TRBV7-9 combines with J gene TRBJ2-7; D is perhaps TRBD1 or TRBD2 (5 bases each). The V gene lost 3 bases and the J gene lost 3 bases, with 15 bases spanning the gap. The length of the CDR3 is 15 residues. Germline V gene data show CDR1 as SEHNR and CDR2 as FQNEAQ (reference sequence). Here the CDR3 DNA reads TGTGCCAGCAGCTTGTCCGGGACCCTACACTACGAGCAGTACTTC. Residues: CASSLSGTLHYEQYF.

Only a few counts were recorded for this clonotype. V gene TRBV5-4 combines with J gene TRBJ2-5, with 15 positions matching TRBD2. V dropped 3 bases and J dropped 0; count of bases not matched to a gene: 3. CDR3 size: 17 residues. Germline CDR1 reads SGHNT; CDR2 reads YYREEE (reference sequence). The CDR3, as DNA: TGTGCCAGCAGCTCCGGACTAGCGGGAGGGGACCAAGAGACCCAGTACTTC. Translated: CASSSGLAGGDQETQYF.

This clonotype turned up a few times. This chain connects TRBV5-1 to TRBJ2-3, with D perhaps matching TRBD2 (5 bases). Germline assignment: CDR1 SGHRS and CDR2 YFSETQ. Trimming left V 2 bases short and J 1 base short, with 11 bases between. The CDR3 length is 15 residues. The CDR3 protein is CASSFSRGGTDTQYF. DNA for the CDR3: TGCGCCAGCAGCTTTTCTCGGGGAGGCACAGATACGCAGTATTTT.

The CDR3 DNA is TGCAGTGCTAGTTTTGACGCCAAGGAGCAGTACTTC. Encoded protein: CSASFDAKEQYF. This chain joins TRBV20-1 and TRBJ2-5; D not certain. The CDR3 runs 12 residues. Trimming left V 3 bases short and J 11 bases short, with 16 bases between. The germline V gene has CDR1 DFQATT and CDR2 SNEGSKA (reference sequence).

There are a few counts of this clonotype. The chain couples TRBV7-2 to TRBJ2-2, with D possibly TRBD2 on 6 matching bases. Trimming took off 5 bases at V and 2 bases at J, with 12 bases between the two ends. Looked up from germline, CDR1 is SGHTA and CDR2 is FQGNSA. The CDR3 covers 15 residues. The CDR3 spells CASSKTSTNTGELFF. The CDR3 bases are TGTGCCAGCAGCAAGACTAGTACCAACACCGGGGAGCTGTTTTTT.

There are many counts of this clonotype. The rearrangement uses TRBV20-1 and TRBJ2-1, with D uncertain. This CDR3 region has 14 residues. Deletions cut 0 bases from V and 7 bases from J, with 13 bases between. CDR1 and CDR2 from the germline V gene are DFQATT and SNEGSKA (reference sequence). CDR3 amino acids: CSARDTSLGNEQFF. CDR3 nucleotides: TGCAGTGCTAGAGACACTTCGTTAGGGAATGAGCAGTTCTTC.

The V and J genes are TRBV7-3 and TRBJ2-1, with D perhaps being TRBD1 or TRBD2 (5 bases each). The germline V gene has CDR1 SGHTA and CDR2 FQGTGA. Trimming stripped 9 bases from V and 0 bases from J, with 21 bases between. This CDR3 region has 17 residues. CDR3 amino acids: CARSLRPGRSSYNEQFF. The CDR3 DNA follows: TGTGCCAGAAGCCTTAGGCCGGGGCGCAGCTCCTACAATGAGCAGTTCTTC.

V gene TRBV5-1 combines with J gene TRBJ1-1, with D maybe TRBD1 (5 bases). The CDR3 is 13 amino acids. Germline CDR1 SGHRS, CDR2 YFSETQ. V lost 1 base to trimming and J lost 4 bases, with 8 bases between them. The CDR3 spells CASSLQQVTEAFF. DNA of the CDR3: TGCGCCAGCAGCTTGCAACAGGTCACTGAAGCTTTCTTT.

This clonotype was seen a few times. V and J are TRBV7-6 and TRBJ2-5, with TRBD2 matching over 8 bases. J gave up 2 bases and V 3 bases, and 5 bases lay outside the gene matches. The CDR3 is 15 amino acids. The germline gives CDR1 SGHVS, CDR2 FNYEAQ. CDR3 nucleotides: TGTGCCAGCAGCTTTCGGACTAGCCTACAAGAGACCCAGTACTTC. This encodes CASSFRTSLQETQYF. The entire variable domain, with the rest obtained from reference TRBV7-6 and TRBJ2-5, is as follows: GAGVSQSPRYKVTKRGQDVALRCDPISGHVSLYWYRQALGQGPEFLTYFNYEAQQDKSGLPNDRFSAERPEGSISTLTIQRTEQRDSAMYRCASSFRTSLQETQYFGPGTRLLVL.

The sample holds a few counts of this clonotype. This sequence joins TRBV20-1 and TRBJ1-1; a possible D gene is TRBD1 (5 bases). The V and J ends lost 2 bases and 3 bases respectively, with 16 bases between them. Germline V gene sequence: CDR1 DFQATT, CDR2 SNEGSKA (reference sequence). The CDR3 has 15 amino acids. For the CDR3, the DNA is TGCAGTGCTAGATTACCATTGGGGGGGTACACTGAAGCTTTCTTT. Its protein is CSARLPLGGYTEAFF.

V gene TRBV5-1 combines with J gene TRBJ1-2; D ambiguous. Germline lookup yields CDR1 SGHRS and CDR2 YFSETQ. The CDR3 consists of 16 residues. The V end lost 1 base, the J end lost 0 bases, and 13 bases lay between the germline ends. The CDR3: CASSLRNLDPNYGYTF. The CDR3 coding sequence is TGCGCCAGCAGCTTGAGGAATTTGGATCCTAACTATGGCTACACCTTC.

This clonotype was picked up a small number of times. The chain uses TRBV12-3 or TRBV12-4 and TRBJ2-1; D perhaps matches TRBD1 (6 bases). This CDR3 has 14 amino acids. The V end lost 5 bases, the J end lost 10 bases, and 18 bases lay between the germline ends. The CDR3 coding sequence is TGTGCCAGCAGTCCTGTGAGCAGGGGTGAAGAGCAGTTCTTC. Amino acid sequence: CASSPVSRGEEQFF.